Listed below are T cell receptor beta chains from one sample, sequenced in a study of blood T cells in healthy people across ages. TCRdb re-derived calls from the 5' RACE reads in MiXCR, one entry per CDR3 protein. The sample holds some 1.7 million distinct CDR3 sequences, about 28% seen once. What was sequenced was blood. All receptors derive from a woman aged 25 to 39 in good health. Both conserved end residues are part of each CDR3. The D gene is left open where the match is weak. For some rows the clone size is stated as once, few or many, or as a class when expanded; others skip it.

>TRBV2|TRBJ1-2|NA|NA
TGTGCCAGCAATCAGGGAAGCTATGGCTACACCTTC
CASNQGSYGYTF
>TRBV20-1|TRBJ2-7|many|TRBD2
TGCAGTGCTAGAGCCCTAGCGGGGAGCTCCTACGAGCAGTACTTC
CSARALAGSSYEQYF
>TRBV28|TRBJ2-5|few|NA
TGTGCCAGCAGTTCCTCTTTCGCAGGGCGCTGGGGGGAGACCCAGTACTTC
CASSSSFAGRWGETQYF
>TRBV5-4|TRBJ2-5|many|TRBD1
TGTGCCAGCAGCGTTACAGGGGTTACGTCGGAGACCCAGTACTTC
CASSVTGVTSETQYF
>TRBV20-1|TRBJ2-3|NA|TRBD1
TGCAGTGCCCCGCCAGGGGGCTCCGTTACAGATACGCAGTATTTT
CSAPPGGSVTDTQYF
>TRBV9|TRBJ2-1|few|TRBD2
TGTGCCAGCAGCCCTAAAGCGGGGGGGCCGAATGAGCAGTTCTTC
CASSPKAGGPNEQFF
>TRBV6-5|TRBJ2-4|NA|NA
TGTGCCAGCAGTTACGGGGAGCGCGGATCCTACGGGCAGTACTTC
CASSYGERGSYGQYF
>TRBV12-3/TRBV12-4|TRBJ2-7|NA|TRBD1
TGTGCCAGCAGTTCCTCCGTGACAGGGGGCCGTTACGAGCAGTACTTC
CASSSSVTGGRYEQYF
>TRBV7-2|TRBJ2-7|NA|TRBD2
TGTGCCAGCAGCTTAGTGCCCAGCGTCGGGAGGGAATCCTACGAGCAGTACTTC
CASSLVPSVGRESYEQYF
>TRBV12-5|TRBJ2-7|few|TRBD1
TGTGCTAGTGGTTTGGGGGACAGGAGCCTCTACGAGCAGTACTTC
CASGLGDRSLYEQYF
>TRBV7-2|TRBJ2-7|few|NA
TGTGCCAGCAGCTTATCGGGCAGGGCCCACGAGCAGTACTTC
CASSLSGRAHEQYF
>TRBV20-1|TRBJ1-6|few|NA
TGCAGTGCTAGAGATCCGCAGGGATTAGGATCACCCCTCCACTTT
CSARDPQGLGSPLHF
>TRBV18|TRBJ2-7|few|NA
TGTGCCAGCTCACCATGGGAGATGAACGAGCAGTACTTC
CASSPWEMNEQYF
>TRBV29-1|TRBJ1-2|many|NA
TGCAGCGCTGGTTCAGGGAATGGCTACACCTTC
CSAGSGNGYTF
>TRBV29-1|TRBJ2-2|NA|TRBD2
TGCTGCGTCCGAAAGCGGGAGACTTACACCGGGGAGCTGTTTTTT
CCVRKRETYTGELFF
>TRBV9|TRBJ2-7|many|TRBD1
TGTGCCAGCAGCGGCGACAGGGCGGCCAGGACCTACGAGCAGTACTTC
CASSGDRAARTYEQYF
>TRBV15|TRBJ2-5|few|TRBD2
TGTGCCACCAGCAGACCACTAGCGGGAGTAGAGACCCAGTACTTC
CATSRPLAGVETQYF
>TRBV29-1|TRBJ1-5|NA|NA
TGCAGCGCCCAACATAGCAATCAGCCCCAGCATTTT
CSAQHSNQPQHF
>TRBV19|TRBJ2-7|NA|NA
TGTGCCAGTAGTACCAGCGCCCGTTCCTACGAGCAGTACTTC
CASSTSARSYEQYF
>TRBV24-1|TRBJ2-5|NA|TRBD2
TGTGCCACCAGTGTAGGAGCGGGGCGTTACCAAGAGACCCAGTACTTC
CATSVGAGRYQETQYF
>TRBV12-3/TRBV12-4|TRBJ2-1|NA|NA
TGTGCCAGCAGGCCCGGGTGGGACTCCTACAATGAGCAGTTCTTC
CASRPGWDSYNEQFF
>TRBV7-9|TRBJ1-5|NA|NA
TGTGCCAGCAGCCCCGAAGCGGTCCGTGGCCCCCAGCATTTT
CASSPEAVRGPQHF
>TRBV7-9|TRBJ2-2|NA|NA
TGTGCCAGCAGAGGCCCGAACACCGGGGAGCCGTTTTTT
CASRGPNTGEPFF
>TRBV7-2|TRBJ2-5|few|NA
TGTGCCAGCAGCTTATTTGAAGGCCCGGAGACCCAGTACTTC
CASSLFEGPETQYF
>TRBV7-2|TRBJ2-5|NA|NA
TGTGCCAGCAGCTTAGTAAGGGGCCTAGGAGGAGAGACCCAGTACTTC
CASSLVRGLGGETQYF
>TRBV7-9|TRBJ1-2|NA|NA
TGTGCCAGCAGCTTCAAGGGGGGCGCTGACTATGGCTACACCTTC
CASSFKGGADYGYTF
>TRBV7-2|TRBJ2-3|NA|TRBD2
TGTGCCAGCAGCTTAGGTAGCGGGGCCCCCACAGATACGCAGTATTTT
CASSLGSGAPTDTQYF
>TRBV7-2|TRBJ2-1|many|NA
TGTGCCAGCAGCTTAGGTCTTCACAATGAGCAGTTCTTC
CASSLGLHNEQFF
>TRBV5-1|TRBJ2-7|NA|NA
TGCGCCAGCAGCATCGGACATAACTCCTACGAGCAGTACTTC
CASSIGHNSYEQYF
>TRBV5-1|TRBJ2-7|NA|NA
TGCGCCAGCAGCTTGTATGGCGACTACGAGCAGTACTTC
CASSLYGDYEQYF
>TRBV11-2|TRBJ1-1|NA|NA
TGTGCCAGCAGCCGCGGGACCGCTGGACGGGGCACTGAAGCTTTCTTT
CASSRGTAGRGTEAFF
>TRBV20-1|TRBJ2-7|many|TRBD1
TGCAGTGCTGGGGGACAGGGGAGCTACGAGCAGTACTTC
CSAGGQGSYEQYF
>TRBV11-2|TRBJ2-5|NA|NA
TGTGCCAGCAGCCCCAGGACTGGCGCCCTCCAAGAGACCCAGTACTTC
CASSPRTGALQETQYF
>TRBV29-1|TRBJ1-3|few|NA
TGCAGCGTTGACTGGGGAAACTCTGGAAACACCATATATTTT
CSVDWGNSGNTIYF
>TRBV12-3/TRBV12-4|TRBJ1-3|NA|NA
TGTGCCAGCAGTTTAGGTGGGAGTTTTGGAAACACCATATATTTT
CASSLGGSFGNTIYF
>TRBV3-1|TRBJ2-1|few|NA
TGTGCCAGTAGCCAAGATGTCGCAACCTCCAATGAGCAGTTCTTC
CASSQDVATSNEQFF
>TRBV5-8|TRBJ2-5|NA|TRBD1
TGTGCCAGCAGCCCCCGACAGGGGCTCCCTCAGGGCGGGCAGTACTTC
CASSPRQGLPQGGQYF
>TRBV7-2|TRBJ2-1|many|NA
TGTGCCAGCAGGAAGCTAGTCTACAATGAGCAGTTCTTC
CASRKLVYNEQFF
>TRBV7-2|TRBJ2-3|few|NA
TGTGCCAGCAGCTTCTACGGGCGGAATCCAGATACGCAGTATTTT
CASSFYGRNPDTQYF
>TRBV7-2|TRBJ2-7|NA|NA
TGTGCCAGCAGCTACTTGGGTTCTACCTACGAGCAGTACTTC
CASSYLGSTYEQYF
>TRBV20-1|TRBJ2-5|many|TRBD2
TGCAGCGCTAGGGGAGGGCCCCAAGAGACCCAGTACTTC
CSARGGPQETQYF
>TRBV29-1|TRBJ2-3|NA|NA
TGCAGCGTTGAAGAAGAGCCAGATACGCAGTATTTT
CSVEEEPDTQYF
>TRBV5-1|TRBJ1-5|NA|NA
TGCGCCAGCAGCATGGGATATAGCAATCAGCCCCAGCATTTT
CASSMGYSNQPQHF
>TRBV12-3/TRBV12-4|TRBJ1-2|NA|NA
TGTGCCAGCAGTTTAATCGAGGGAGCGTATGGCTACACCTTC
CASSLIEGAYGYTF
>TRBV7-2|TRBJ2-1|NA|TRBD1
TGTGCCAGCAGCTTAGGGTCAGGGACAGGGACCTACGAGCAGTTCTTC
CASSLGSGTGTYEQFF
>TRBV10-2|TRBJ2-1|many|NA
TGCGCCAGCCAGTTGTTGGCTACCTACAATGAGCAGTTCTTC
CASQLLATYNEQFF